Following are 21 T cell receptor beta chains from one sample sequenced in a study of blood T cell repertoires in COVID-19. The data were produced by immunoSEQ multiplex PCR, yet TCRdb's version contains in-frame clones alone and is incomplete. The sample consists of about 140,000 clones, approximately 90% of them appearing once. Sequenced sample: peripheral blood. The receptor set was obtained from an elderly woman with acute or convalescent COVID-19.

In this sample, this clone turned up once. The genes are TRBV5-8 and TRBJ2-5; TRBD2 might be the D (5 bases). Trimming stripped 1 base from V and 5 bases from J, with 9 bases between. This CDR3 has 13 residues. The germline CDR1 and CDR2 sequences are SGHTS and YDEGEE. Written as DNA, the CDR3 is TGTGCCAGCAGCTTGTACGGGGAGGAGACCCAGTACTTC. As protein: CASSLYGEETQYF.

V is TRBV7-9 and J is TRBJ1-1, with 10 bases identical to TRBD1. Germline V gives CDR1 SEHNR, CDR2 FQNEAQ (reference sequence). V dropped 5 bases and J dropped 0; count of bases not matched to a gene: 9. This CDR3 has 17 residues. In DNA, the CDR3 is TGTGCCAGCAGCCCAGTCCCGGGACAGGGGATGAACACTGAAGCTTTCTTT. It is translated as CASSPVPGQGMNTEAFF. Supplemented by reference TRBV7-9 and TRBJ1-1, the full variable domain reads DTGVSQNPRHKITKRGQNVTFRCDPISEHNRLYWYRQTLGQGPEFLTYFQNEAQLEKSRLLSDRFSAERPKGSFSTLEIQRTEQGDSAMYLCASSPVPGQGMNTEAFFGQGTRLTVV.

The chain links TRBV7-9 to TRBJ2-7, with TRBD2 matching over 9 bases. The CDR3 has 14 residues. V was clipped by 7 bases and J by 2 bases; unmatched bases: 6. The germline V gene has CDR1 SEHNR and CDR2 FQNEAQ (reference sequence). The CDR3 DNA sequence: TGTGCCAGCAAATTGTCTAGCGGGACCTACGAGCAGTACTTC. Translating gives CASKLSSGTYEQYF.

About this clone itself: The same CDR3 is also encoded by other DNA sequences in this sample. This chain connects TRBV2 to TRBJ1-1, with 7 positions matching TRBD1. CDR3 length: 14 amino acids. Germline lookup yields CDR1 SNHLY and CDR2 FYNNEI. V trimming: 7 bases; J trimming: 1 base; junction bases outside the gene matches: 6. In DNA, the CDR3 is TGTGCCAGCACCTGGGGACAGACGAACACTGAAGCTTTCTTT. It codes for CASTWGQTNTEAFF.

V is TRBV12-3 or TRBV12-4 and J is TRBJ1-2; D uncertain. The CDR3 has 12 residues. Trimming took off 6 bases at V and 8 bases at J, with 13 bases between the two ends. The CDR3 here is CASSMLREGYTF. The CDR3 bases are TGTGCCAGCAGCATGCTGCGGGAAGGCTACACCTTC.

The rearrangement joins TRBV27 to TRBJ2-3; D unresolved. The CDR3 spans 16 residues. V shed 1 base and J shed 1 base, with 12 bases lying between them. The V gene's germline CDR1 is MNHEY and CDR2 SMNVEV (reference sequence). The CDR3 reads CASSLYTSGGTDTQYF. The CDR3 region has the DNA TGTGCCAGCAGTTTATACACGAGTGGAGGCACAGATACGCAGTATTTT.

The CDR3 DNA follows: TGTGCCAGCAGTCGAACGACTAGCGGGGGGCCTTACGAGCAGTACTTC. Protein sequence: CASSRTTSGGPYEQYF. The chain is built from TRBV6-2 or TRBV6-3 and TRBJ2-7; 13 bases fit TRBD2. With 5 bases clipped from V and 4 bases from J, the junction kept 8 bases outside the gene matches. CDR1 and CDR2 from the germline V gene are MNHEY and SVGEGT. The CDR3 loop spans 16 amino acids.

The chain couples TRBV5-4 to TRBJ1-2; 7 nucleotides line up with TRBD1. CDR3 length: 12 amino acids. Losses at the gene ends were 4 bases for V and 13 bases for J; bases not matched to a gene: 10. CDR1 SGHNT and CDR2 YYREEE come from the germline V gene (reference sequence). CDR3 in DNA: TGTGCCAGCAGCGTGGGACAGATCGTGGCCACCTTC. Translating it yields CASSVGQIVATF.

The chain joins TRBV15 to TRBJ1-2; D remains unclear. V was pared by 1 base and J by 8 bases, with 14 bases between. Germline V gene data show CDR1 as LNHNV and CDR2 as YYDKDF (reference sequence). The CDR3 consists of 14 residues. The CDR3 reads CATSRGGSLEGYTF. The CDR3 coding sequence is TGTGCCACCAGCAGAGGAGGATCACTGGAGGGCTACACCTTC. Looking up the rest from reference TRBV15 and TRBJ1-2 gives the full variable domain: DAMVIQNPRYQVTQFGKPVTLSCSQTLNHNVMYWYQQKSSQAPKLLFHYYDKDFNNEADTPDNFQSRRPNTSFCFLDIRSPGLGDTAMYLCATSRGGSLEGYTFGSGTRLTVV.

The rearrangement links TRBV7-2 to TRBJ1-6; 9 positions agree with TRBD1. The CDR3 contains 16 residues. V lost 3 bases and J lost 4; bases outside the gene matches: 4. From germline, CDR1 is SGHTA and CDR2 FQGNSA. CDR3 amino acids: CASSFLGQGYNSPLHF. The DNA for the CDR3 is TGTGCCAGCAGCTTCCTCGGACAGGGGTATAATTCACCCCTCCACTTT.

The genes are TRBV9 and TRBJ2-1, with TRBD2 as a possible D gene (5 bases). Germline V gene sequence: CDR1 SGDLS, CDR2 YYNGEE. The CDR3 is 14 amino acids. Trimming removed 0 bases at V and 7 bases at J, with 11 bases between. The CDR3 loop reads CASSVVSGSNEQFF. The DNA for the CDR3 is TGTGCCAGCAGCGTAGTGAGTGGGAGTAATGAGCAGTTCTTC.

V and J are TRBV11-2 and TRBJ1-1; D remains unclear. The germline V gene has CDR1 SGHAT and CDR2 FQNNGV. The CDR3 length is 13 residues. Trimming cost V 6 bases and J 2 bases, with 10 bases left between them. CDR3: CASSQQFNTEAFF. DNA of the CDR3: TGTGCCAGCAGTCAACAATTTAACACTGAAGCTTTCTTT.

The chain recombines TRBV12-3 or TRBV12-4 with TRBJ1-2; 7 nucleotides agree with TRBD1. The ends lost 6 bases at V and 5 bases at J; junction bases unmatched: 6. CDR3 length: 13 residues. CDR3 sequence (DNA): TGTGCCAGCAGCCGCGACAGGGTATATGGCTACACCTTC. Protein sequence: CASSRDRVYGYTF.

The DNA of the CDR3 is TGTGCCAGCAGCTTGATCGGCAGGGCAACAGATACGCAGTATTTT. Amino acids: CASSLIGRATDTQYF. The genes are TRBV5-4 and TRBJ2-3, with D tentatively TRBD1 (5 bases). The CDR3 sequence is 15 residues long. V gave up 1 base and J gave up 3 bases, with 12 bases separating them. Germline values: CDR1 SGHNT, CDR2 YYREEE (reference sequence). The full variable domain, completed using reference TRBV5-4 and TRBJ2-3, is ETGVTQSPTHLIKTRGQQVTLRCSSQSGHNTVSWYQQALGQGPQFIFQYYREEENGRGNFPPRFSGLQFPNYSSELNVNALELDDSALYLCASSLIGRATDTQYFGPGTRLTVL.

This chain links TRBV7-2 with TRBJ2-3; 13 bases line up with TRBD2. The CDR3 loop spans 19 amino acids. With V trimmed by 4 bases and J by 0 bases, 10 bases remained unmatched. Germline V CDR1 and CDR2: SGHTA, FQGNSA. The CDR3 here is CASSSFGTSGATSTDTQYF. In DNA, the CDR3 is TGTGCCAGCAGCTCCTTCGGGACTAGCGGGGCTACTAGCACAGATACGCAGTATTTT.

The chain uses TRBV29-1 and TRBJ2-1, with 9 bases identical to TRBD2. There are 16 residues in the CDR3. Per germline, CDR1 SQVTM and CDR2 ANQGSEA. Germline trimming cut 2 bases from V and 1 base from J; bases unmatched to any gene: 6. This chain's CDR3 is CSVEWPSGASYNEQFF. DNA for the CDR3: TGCAGCGTTGAATGGCCTAGCGGGGCATCCTACAATGAGCAGTTCTTC.

The V call is TRBV14, the J call TRBJ1-1; TRBD1 is a possible D gene (6 bases). The CDR3 runs to 17 residues. V lost 1 base to trimming and J lost 2 bases, with 17 bases between them. CDR1 and CDR2 from the germline V gene are SGHDN and FVKESK. The CDR3 DNA is TGTGCCAGCAGCCAAGTCTTGGGGGCTACTATCAACACTGAAGCTTTCTTT. It encodes CASSQVLGATINTEAFF. The variable domain in full, completed from reference TRBV14 and TRBJ1-1, reads EAGVTQFPSHSVIEKGQTVTLRCDPISGHDNLYWYRRVMGKEIKFLLHFVKESKQDESGMPNNRFLAERTGGTYSTLKVQPAELEDSGVYFCASSQVLGATINTEAFFGQGTRLTVV.

This chain links TRBV5-1 with TRBJ1-1; the D is unclear. The germline gives CDR1 SGHRS, CDR2 YFSETQ. The length of the CDR3 is 15 residues. Deletions cut 4 bases from V and 0 bases from J, with 13 bases between. The CDR3 protein is CASSAMTGLNTEAFF. In nucleotides, the CDR3 is TGCGCCAGCAGCGCGATGACGGGTCTGAACACTGAAGCTTTCTTT.

This sequence joins TRBV6-6 and TRBJ1-1, with D tentatively TRBD1 (6 bases). V was clipped by 5 bases and J by 11 bases, with 15 bases between them. Germline V CDR1 and CDR2: MNHNY, SVGAGI (reference sequence). CDR3 size: 12 residues. CDR3 DNA: TGTGCCAGCAGTCAACAGGGAGGGGTGGCTTTCTTT. This codes for CASSQQGGVAFF.

The V call is TRBV6-5, the J call TRBJ1-5; the D is unclear. Germline V gene lookup returns CDR1 MNHEY and CDR2 SVGAGI. The V end was cut by 6 bases, the J end by 2 bases, with 14 bases between. This CDR3 region has 15 residues. The CDR3 reads CASRTLSAGNQPQHF. The CDR3 DNA reads as TGTGCCAGCAGGACATTGTCCGCAGGCAATCAGCCCCAGCATTTT.

The V call is TRBV5-1, the J call TRBJ2-1, with 10 bases that match TRBD2. Germline V CDR1 and CDR2: SGHRS, YFSETQ. The CDR3 extends over 16 amino acids. V was pared by 4 bases and J by 4 bases, with 8 bases of the junction left unmatched. CDR3 nucleotide sequence: TGCGCCAGCAGCGCACTCTCTAGCGGGGGTTACAATGAGCAGTTCTTC. Protein sequence: CASSALSSGGYNEQFF.